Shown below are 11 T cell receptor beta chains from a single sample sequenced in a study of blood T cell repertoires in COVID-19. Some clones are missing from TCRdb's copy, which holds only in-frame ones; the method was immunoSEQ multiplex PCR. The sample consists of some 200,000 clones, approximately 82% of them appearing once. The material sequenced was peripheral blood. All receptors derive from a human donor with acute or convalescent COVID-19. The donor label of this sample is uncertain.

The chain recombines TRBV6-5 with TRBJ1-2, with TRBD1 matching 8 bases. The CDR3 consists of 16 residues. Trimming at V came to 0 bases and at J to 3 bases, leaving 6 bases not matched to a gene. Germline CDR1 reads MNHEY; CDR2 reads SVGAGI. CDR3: CASSYSTQGAYYGYTF. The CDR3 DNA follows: TGTGCCAGCAGTTACTCGACTCAGGGGGCTTACTATGGCTACACCTTC.

CDR3 loop: CASSLEAWNTEAFF. CDR3 in DNA: TGTGCCAGCAGCCTCGAGGCTTGGAACACTGAAGCTTTCTTT. J is TRBJ1-1 and V is TRBV7-8, with D unresolved. Germline assignment: CDR1 SGHVS and CDR2 FQNEAQ. The V gene lost 5 bases and the J gene lost 1 base, with 11 bases spanning the gap. This CDR3 is built from 14 residues.

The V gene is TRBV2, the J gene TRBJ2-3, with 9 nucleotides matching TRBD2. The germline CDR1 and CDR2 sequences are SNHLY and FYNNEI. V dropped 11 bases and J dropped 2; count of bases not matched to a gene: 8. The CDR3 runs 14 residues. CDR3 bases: TGTGCCCTAAGACTAGCGGCTCTCACAGATACGCAGTATTTT. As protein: CALRLAALTDTQYF.

The CDR3 nucleotides are TGTGCCAGCAGTTTAGGGACAGTCCTCCACTTT. Amino acid sequence: CASSLGTVLHF. The gene calls are TRBV12-3 or TRBV12-4 and TRBJ1-6; perhaps TRBD1 as D (6 bases). With 1 base removed from V and 15 bases from J, the gap between germline ends came to 7 bases. The CDR3 has 11 amino acids.

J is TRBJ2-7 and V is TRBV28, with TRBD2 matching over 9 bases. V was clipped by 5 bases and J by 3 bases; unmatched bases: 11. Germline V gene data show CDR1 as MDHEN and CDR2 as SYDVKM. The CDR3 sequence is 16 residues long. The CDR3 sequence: CASSPPGREGRYEQYF. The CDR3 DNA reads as TGTGCCAGCAGTCCGCCCGGGCGGGAGGGCCGCTACGAGCAGTACTTC.

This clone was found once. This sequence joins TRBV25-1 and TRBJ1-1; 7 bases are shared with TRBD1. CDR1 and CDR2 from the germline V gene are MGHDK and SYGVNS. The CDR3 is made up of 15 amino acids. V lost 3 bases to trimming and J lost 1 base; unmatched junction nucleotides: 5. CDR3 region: CASSDGTGANTEAFF. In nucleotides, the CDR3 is TGTGCCAGCAGTGACGGAACAGGGGCGAACACTGAAGCTTTCTTT.

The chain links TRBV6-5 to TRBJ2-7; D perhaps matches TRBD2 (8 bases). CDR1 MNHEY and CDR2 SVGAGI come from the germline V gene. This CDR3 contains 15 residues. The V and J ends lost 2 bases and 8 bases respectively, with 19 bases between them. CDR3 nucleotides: TGTGCCAGCAGTTACGAGAGGGGGCGGGGGGAGCAGCAGTACTTC. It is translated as CASSYERGRGEQQYF.

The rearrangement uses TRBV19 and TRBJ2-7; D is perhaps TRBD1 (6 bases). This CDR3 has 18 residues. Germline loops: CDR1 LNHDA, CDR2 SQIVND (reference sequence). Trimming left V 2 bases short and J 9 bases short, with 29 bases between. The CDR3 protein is CASSIYQGSGTLGSVQYF. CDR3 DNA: TGTGCCAGTAGTATATATCAGGGCTCCGGGACACTGGGATCCGTGCAGTACTTC.

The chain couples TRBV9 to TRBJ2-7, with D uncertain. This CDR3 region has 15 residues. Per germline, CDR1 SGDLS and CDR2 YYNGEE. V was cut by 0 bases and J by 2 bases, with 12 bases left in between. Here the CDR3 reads CASSVGDSRTYEQYF. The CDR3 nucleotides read TGTGCCAGCAGCGTAGGTGATAGCCGAACCTACGAGCAGTACTTC.

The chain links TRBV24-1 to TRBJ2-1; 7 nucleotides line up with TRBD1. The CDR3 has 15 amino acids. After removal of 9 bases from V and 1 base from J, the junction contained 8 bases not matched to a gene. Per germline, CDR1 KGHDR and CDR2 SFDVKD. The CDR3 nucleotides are TGTGCCACCGATGCCGGGACAGAATCCTACAATGAGCAGTTCTTC. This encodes CATDAGTESYNEQFF.

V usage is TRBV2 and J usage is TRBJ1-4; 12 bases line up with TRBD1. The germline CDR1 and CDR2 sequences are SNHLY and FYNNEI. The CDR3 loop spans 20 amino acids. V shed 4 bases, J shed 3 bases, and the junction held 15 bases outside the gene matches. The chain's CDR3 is CASSGPSGTGGTRANEKLFF. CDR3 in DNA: TGTGCCAGCAGTGGGCCTTCCGGGACAGGGGGCACAAGGGCTAATGAAAAACTGTTTTTT. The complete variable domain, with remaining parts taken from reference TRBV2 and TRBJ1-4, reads EPEVTQTPSHQVTQMGQEVILRCVPISNHLYFYWYRQILGQKVEFLVSFYNNEISEKSEIFDDQFSVERPDGSNFTLKIRSTKLEDSAMYFCASSGPSGTGGTRANEKLFFGSGTQLSVL.